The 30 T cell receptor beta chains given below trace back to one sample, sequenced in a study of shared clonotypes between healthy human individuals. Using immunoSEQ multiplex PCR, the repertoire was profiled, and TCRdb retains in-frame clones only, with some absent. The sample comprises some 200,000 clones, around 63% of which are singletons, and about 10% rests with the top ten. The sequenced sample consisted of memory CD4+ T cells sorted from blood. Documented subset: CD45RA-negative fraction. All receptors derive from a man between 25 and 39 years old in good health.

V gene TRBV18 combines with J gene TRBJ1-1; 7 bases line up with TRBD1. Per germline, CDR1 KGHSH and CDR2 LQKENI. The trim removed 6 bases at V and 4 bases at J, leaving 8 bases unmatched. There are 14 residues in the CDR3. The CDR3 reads CASSLTGEGTEAFF. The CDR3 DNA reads TGTGCCAGCTCGCTTACAGGGGAAGGCACTGAAGCTTTCTTT.

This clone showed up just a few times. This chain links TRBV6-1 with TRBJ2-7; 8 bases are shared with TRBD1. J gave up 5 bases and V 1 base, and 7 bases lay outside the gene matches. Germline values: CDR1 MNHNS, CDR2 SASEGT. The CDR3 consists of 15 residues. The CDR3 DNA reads TGTGCCAGCAGTGAAGAGGGGTCAGGGGGCGACGAGCAGTACTTC. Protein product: CASSEEGSGGDEQYF.

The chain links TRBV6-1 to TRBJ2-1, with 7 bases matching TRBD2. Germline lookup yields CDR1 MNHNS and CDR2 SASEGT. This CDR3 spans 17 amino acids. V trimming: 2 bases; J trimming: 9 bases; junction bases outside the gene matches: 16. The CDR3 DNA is TGTGCCAGCAGTGAATTGGCCAATCCTTGGGGGGGAGGTGAGCAGTTCTTC. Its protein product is CASSELANPWGGGEQFF.

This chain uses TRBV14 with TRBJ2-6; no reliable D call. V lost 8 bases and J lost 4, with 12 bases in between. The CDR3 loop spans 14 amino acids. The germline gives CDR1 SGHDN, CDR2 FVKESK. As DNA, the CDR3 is TGTGCCAGCTCGGCGTTTTCCGGGGCCAACGTCCTGACTTTC. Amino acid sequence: CASSAFSGANVLTF.

CDR3 sequence reads: CAWSAGGKGEQFF. In DNA, the CDR3 is TGTGCCTGGAGCGCAGGGGGGAAGGGTGAGCAGTTCTTC. The chain uses TRBV30 and TRBJ2-1, with a possible D match to TRBD1 (7 bases). V lost 3 bases and J lost 9, with 15 bases in between. The CDR3 extends over 13 amino acids. Germline CDR1 is GTSNPN and CDR2 is SVGIG (reference sequence).

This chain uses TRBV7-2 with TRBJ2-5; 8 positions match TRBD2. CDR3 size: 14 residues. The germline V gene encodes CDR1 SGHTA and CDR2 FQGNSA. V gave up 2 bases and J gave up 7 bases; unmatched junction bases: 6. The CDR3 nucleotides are TGTGCCAGCAGCTTACAGCGGGAGAGGGTGACCCAGTACTTC. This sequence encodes CASSLQRERVTQYF.

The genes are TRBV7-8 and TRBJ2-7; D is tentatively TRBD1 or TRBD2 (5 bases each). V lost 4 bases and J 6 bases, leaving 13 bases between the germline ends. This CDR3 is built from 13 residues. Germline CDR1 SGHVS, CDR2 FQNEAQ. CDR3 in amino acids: CASSSRGSGEQYF. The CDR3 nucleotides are TGTGCCAGCAGCTCCCGGGGCTCCGGCGAGCAGTACTTC.

CDR3 sequence (DNA): TGTGCCAGCAGCTTAATCCGGGAGTATGAGCAGTTCTTC. Translation: CASSLIREYEQFF. V gene TRBV7-3 combines with J gene TRBJ2-1; D is possibly TRBD2 (6 bases). There are 13 residues in the CDR3. The V gene's germline CDR1 is SGHTA and CDR2 FQGTGA. Trimming left V 1 base short and J 8 bases short, with 9 bases between.

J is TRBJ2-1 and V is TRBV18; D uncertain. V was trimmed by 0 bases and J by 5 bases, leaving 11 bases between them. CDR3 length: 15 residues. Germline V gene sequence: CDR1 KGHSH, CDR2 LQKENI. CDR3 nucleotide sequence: TGTGCCAGCTCACCACCGGTACAGATTAACAATGAGCAGTTCTTC. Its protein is CASSPPVQINNEQFF.

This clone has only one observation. CDR3 DNA: TGTGCCAGCAGCCCCGACAGGGGGTCTGGAAACACCATATATTTT. Protein: CASSPDRGSGNTIYF. The J gene is TRBJ1-3, the V gene TRBV7-2; the match to TRBD1 covers 9 bases. The CDR3 has 15 residues. J was trimmed by 1 base and V by 5 bases; bases with no gene match: 3. Germline CDR1 SGHTA, CDR2 FQGNSA.

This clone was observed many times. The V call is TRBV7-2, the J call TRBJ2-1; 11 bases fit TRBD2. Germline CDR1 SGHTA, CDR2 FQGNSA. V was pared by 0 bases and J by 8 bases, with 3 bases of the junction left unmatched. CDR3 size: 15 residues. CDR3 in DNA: TGTGCCAGCAGCTTAGCTAGCGGGAGGGGGGATGAGCAGTTCTTC. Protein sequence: CASSLASGRGDEQFF.

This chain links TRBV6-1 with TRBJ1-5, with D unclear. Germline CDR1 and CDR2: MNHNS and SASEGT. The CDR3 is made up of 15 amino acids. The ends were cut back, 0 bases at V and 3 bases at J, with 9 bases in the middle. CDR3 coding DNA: TGTGCCAGCAGTGAAGCCGGGCAGGCCAATCAGCCCCAGCATTTT. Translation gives CASSEAGQANQPQHF.

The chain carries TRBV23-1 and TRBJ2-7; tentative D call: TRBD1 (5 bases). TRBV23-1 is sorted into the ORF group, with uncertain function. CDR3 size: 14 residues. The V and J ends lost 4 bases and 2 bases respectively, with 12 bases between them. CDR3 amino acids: CASSRSRGPYEQYF. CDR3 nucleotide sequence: TGCGCCAGCAGTCGGTCTAGGGGCCCCTACGAGCAGTACTTC.

The CDR3 DNA reads as TGTGCCAGCAGCCGGGGACCCAGCTCCTACGAGCAGTACTTC. It specifies CASSRGPSSYEQYF. V is TRBV7-6 and J is TRBJ2-7; D possibly uses TRBD1 or TRBD2 (5 bases each). The CDR3 is 14 residues long. Trimming shortened V by 5 bases and J by 0 bases, and 11 bases separated the two germline ends. Germline CDR1 is SGHVS and CDR2 is FNYEAQ.

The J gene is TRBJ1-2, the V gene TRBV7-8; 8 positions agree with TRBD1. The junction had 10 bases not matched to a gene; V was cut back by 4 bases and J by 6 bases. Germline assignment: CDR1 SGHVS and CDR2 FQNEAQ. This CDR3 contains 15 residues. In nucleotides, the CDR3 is TGTGCCAGCAGCTCTAGTAGCGGACAGGGCAATGGCTACACCTTC. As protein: CASSSSSGQGNGYTF.

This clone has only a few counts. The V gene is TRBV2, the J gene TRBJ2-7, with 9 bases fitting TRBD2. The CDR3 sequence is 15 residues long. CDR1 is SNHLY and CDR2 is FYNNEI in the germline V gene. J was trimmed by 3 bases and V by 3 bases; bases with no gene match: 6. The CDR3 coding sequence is TGTGCCAGCAGTGATCCTAGCGGGAACCTCTACGAGCAGTACTTC. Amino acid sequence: CASSDPSGNLYEQYF. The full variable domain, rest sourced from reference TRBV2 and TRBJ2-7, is EPEVTQTPSHQVTQMGQEVILRCVPISNHLYFYWYRQILGQKVEFLVSFYNNEISEKSEIFDDQFSVERPDGSNFTLKIRSTKLEDSAMYFCASSDPSGNLYEQYFGPGTRLTVT.

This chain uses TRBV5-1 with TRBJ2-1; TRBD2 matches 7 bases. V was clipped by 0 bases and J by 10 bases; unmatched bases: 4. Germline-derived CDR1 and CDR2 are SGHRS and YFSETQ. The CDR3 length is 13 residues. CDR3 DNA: TGCGCCAGCAGCTTGGACCTAGCGGCAGAGCAGTTCTTC. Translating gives CASSLDLAAEQFF.

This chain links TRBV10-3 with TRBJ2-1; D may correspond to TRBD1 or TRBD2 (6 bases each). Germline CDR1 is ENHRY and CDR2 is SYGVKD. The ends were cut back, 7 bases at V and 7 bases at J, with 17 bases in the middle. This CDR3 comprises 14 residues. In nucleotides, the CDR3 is TGTGCCATCATGGAGGGGGAGGTACAAAATGAGCAGTTCTTC. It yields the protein CAIMEGEVQNEQFF.

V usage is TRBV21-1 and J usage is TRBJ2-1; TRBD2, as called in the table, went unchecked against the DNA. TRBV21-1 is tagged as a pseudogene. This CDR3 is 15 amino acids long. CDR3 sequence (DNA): TGTGCCAGCAGCAAAGGAGCGGCACCCTACAATGAGCAGTTCTTC. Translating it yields CASSKGAAPYNEQFF.

Here the CDR3 DNA reads TGTGCCAGCACAGCGTACAGGGACACAGATACGCAGTATTTT. It is translated as CASTAYRDTDTQYF. The chain combines TRBV27 with TRBJ2-3, with D perhaps TRBD1 (6 bases). This CDR3 region has 14 residues. CDR1 MNHEY and CDR2 SMNVEV come from the germline V gene (reference sequence). The V and J ends lost 7 bases and 2 bases respectively, with 13 bases between them.

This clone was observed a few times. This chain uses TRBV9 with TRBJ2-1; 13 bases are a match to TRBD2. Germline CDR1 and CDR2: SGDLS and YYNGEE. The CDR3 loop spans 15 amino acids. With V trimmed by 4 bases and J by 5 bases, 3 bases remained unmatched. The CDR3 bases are TGTGCCAGCAGCATTGGACTAGCGGGAGACAATGAGCAGTTCTTC. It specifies CASSIGLAGDNEQFF.

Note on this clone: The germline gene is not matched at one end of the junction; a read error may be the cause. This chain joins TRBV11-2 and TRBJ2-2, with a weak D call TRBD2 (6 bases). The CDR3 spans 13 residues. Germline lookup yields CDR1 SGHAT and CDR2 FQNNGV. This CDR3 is CASSSMRGGRSQF. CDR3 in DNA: TGTGCCAGCAGCTCGATGCGGGGCGGCCGGTCCCAGTTT.

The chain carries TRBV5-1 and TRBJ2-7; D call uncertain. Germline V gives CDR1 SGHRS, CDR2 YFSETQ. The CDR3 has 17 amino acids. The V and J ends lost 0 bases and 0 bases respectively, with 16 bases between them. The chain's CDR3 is CASSLVSGSGSSYEQYF. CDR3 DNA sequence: TGCGCCAGCAGCTTGGTGTCCGGGTCAGGAAGCTCCTACGAGCAGTACTTC.

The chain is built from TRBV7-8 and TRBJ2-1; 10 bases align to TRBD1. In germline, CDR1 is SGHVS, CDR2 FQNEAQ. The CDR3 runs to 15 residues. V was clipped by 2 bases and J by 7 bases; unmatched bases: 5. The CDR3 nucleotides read TGTGCCAGCAGCTTAAGACAGGGGGCCCGAAATGAGCAGTTCTTC. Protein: CASSLRQGARNEQFF.

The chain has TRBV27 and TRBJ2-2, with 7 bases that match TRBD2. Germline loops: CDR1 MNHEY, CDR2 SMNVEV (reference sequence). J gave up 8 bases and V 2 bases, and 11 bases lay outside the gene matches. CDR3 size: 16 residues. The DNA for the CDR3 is TGTGCCAGCAGTTTAAGGACTAGGACGAACAGAGGGGAGCTGTTTTTT. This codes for CASSLRTRTNRGELFF.

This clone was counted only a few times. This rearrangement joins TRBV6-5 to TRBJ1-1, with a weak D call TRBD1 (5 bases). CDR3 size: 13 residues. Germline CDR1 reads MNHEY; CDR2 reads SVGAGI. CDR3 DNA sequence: TGTGCTTCAACCGGGACCTTAGGGACTGAAGCTTTCTTT. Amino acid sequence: CASTGTLGTEAFF.

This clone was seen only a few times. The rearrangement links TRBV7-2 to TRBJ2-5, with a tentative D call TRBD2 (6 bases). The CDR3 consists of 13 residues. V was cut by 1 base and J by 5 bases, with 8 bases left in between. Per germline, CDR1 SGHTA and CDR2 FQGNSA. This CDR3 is CASSLDAGETQYF. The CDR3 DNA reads TGTGCCAGCAGCTTAGACGCGGGGGAGACCCAGTACTTC.

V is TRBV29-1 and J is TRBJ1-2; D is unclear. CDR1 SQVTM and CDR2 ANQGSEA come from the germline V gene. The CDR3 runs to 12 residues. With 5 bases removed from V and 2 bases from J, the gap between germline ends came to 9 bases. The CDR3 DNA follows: TGCAGCGTTATTCTGGGGAACTATGGCTACACCTTC. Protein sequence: CSVILGNYGYTF. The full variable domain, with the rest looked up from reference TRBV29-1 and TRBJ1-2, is SAVISQKPSRDICQRGTSLTIQCQVDSQVTMMFWYRQQPGQSLTLIATANQGSEATYESGFVIDKFPISRPNLTFSTLTVSNMSPEDSSIYLCSVILGNYGYTFGSGTRLTVV.

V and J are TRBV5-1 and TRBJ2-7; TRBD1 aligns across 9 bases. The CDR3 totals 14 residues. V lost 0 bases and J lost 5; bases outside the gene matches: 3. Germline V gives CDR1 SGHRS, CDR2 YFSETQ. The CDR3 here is CASSLVTGGNEQYF. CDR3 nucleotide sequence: TGCGCCAGCAGCTTGGTGACAGGGGGGAACGAGCAGTACTTC.

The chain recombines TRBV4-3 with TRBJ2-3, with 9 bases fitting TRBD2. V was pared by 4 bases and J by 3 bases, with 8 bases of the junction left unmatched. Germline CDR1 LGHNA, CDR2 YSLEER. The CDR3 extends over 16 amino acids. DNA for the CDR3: TGCGCCAGCAGCCCGAGGTTAGCGGGAGTGACAGATACGCAGTATTTT. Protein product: CASSPRLAGVTDTQYF.